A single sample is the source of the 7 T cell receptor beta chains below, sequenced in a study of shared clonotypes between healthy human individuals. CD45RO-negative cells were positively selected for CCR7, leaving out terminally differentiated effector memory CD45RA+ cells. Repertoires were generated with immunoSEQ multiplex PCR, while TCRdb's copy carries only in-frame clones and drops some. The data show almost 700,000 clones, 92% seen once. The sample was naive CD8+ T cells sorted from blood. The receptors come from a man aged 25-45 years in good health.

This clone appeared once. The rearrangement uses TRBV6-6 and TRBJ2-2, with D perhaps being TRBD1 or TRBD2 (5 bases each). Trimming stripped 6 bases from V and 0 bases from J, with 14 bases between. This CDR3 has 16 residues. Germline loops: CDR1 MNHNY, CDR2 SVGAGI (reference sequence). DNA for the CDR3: TGTGCCAGCAGGGGGGTCGGCACTGCGAACACCGGGGAGCTGTTTTTT. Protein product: CASRGVGTANTGELFF.

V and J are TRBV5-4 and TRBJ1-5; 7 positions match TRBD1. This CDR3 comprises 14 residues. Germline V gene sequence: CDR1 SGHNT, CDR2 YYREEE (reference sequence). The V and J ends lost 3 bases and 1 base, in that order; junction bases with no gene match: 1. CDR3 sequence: CASSSGGSNQPQHF. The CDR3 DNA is TGTGCCAGCAGCTCAGGGGGGAGCAATCAGCCCCAGCATTTT.

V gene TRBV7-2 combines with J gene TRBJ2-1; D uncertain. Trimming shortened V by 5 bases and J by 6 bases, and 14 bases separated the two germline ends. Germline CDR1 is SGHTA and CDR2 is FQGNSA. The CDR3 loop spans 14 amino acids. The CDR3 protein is CASSLIGPGNEQFF. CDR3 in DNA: TGTGCCAGCAGCCTTATAGGCCCTGGCAATGAGCAGTTCTTC.

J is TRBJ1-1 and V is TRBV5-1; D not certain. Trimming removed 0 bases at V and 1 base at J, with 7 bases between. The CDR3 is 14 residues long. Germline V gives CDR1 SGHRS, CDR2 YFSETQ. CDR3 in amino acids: CASSLAGQNTEAFF. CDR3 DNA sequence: TGCGCCAGCAGCTTGGCCGGGCAGAACACTGAAGCTTTCTTT.

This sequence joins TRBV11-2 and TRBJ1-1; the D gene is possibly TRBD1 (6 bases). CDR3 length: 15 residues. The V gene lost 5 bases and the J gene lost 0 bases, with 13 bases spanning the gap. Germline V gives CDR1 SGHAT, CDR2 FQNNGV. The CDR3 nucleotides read TGTGCCAGCAGCCCTACACAGGGTATGAACACTGAAGCTTTCTTT. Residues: CASSPTQGMNTEAFF.

CDR3 residues: CAISNFGAGIETQYF. The CDR3 DNA sequence: TGTGCCATCTCGAATTTTGGCGCGGGTATAGAGACCCAGTACTTC. The rearrangement links TRBV6-5 to TRBJ2-5; the D gene is possibly TRBD2 (5 bases). This CDR3 spans 15 amino acids. Germline CDR1 and CDR2: MNHEY and SVGAGI. Trimming left V 10 bases short and J 4 bases short, with 22 bases between.

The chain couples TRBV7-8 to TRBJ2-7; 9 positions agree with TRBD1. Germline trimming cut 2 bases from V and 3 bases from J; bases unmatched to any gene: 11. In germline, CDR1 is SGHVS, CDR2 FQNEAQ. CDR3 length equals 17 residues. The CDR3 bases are TGTGCCAGCAGCTTAAAACCGGGACAGGGTATAGACTACGAGCAGTACTTC. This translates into CASSLKPGQGIDYEQYF.